This TCR beta chain was observed in a study of blood T cell repertoires in COVID-19. Overall study: Donors in the United States, Italy and Spain gave samples during acute or convalescent COVID-19.

J gave up 4 bases and V 3 bases, and 7 bases lay outside the gene matches. The CDR3 consists of 15 residues. Germline V gene lookup returns CDR1 SGHVS and CDR2 FQNEAQ. Everyone who took part was about 18 to 90 years old, and they came from about 23 US areas. In the original workflow: It was from reference gene primer amplification that nucleated cell counts were estimated. The assay was immunoSEQ multiplex PCR, and TCRdb's table has in-frame clones only and misses some. V and J calls and clone size are those listed in that table; D and trimming were worked out from the DNA. The sample lists approximately 180,000 clones, 75% to 90% seen once, with roughly 2.4% in the top ten.

The TCR sequence derives from a middle-aged woman with acute COVID-19. This sequence joins TRBV7-8 and TRBJ1-2, with TRBD1 identical over 8 bases. Sequencing was carried out using PBMCs or T cells enriched from blood (not recorded which). CDR3 loop: CASSLNTGGSYGYTF. The CDR3 nucleotides read TGTGCCAGCAGCTTGAACACAGGGGGAAGCTATGGCTACACCTTC.